This T cell receptor beta chain was retrieved from a study of shared clonotypes between healthy human individuals. Study-level findings and limits: Represented diversity, genetic and exposure-history alike, was limited by few donors.

In the case of this clone: Its antigen is not known.

Germline assignment: CDR1 KGHSH and CDR2 LQKENI. The CDR3 is made up of 13 amino acids. V gave up 3 bases and J gave up 8 bases, with 11 bases separating them. Clones were read by immunoSEQ multiplex PCR, and TCRdb kept only the in-frame ones, dropping some. In the table there are about 470,000 clones, roughly 77% of which are singletons. Donors included only healthy HIV-negative adults lacking recent acute infections or vaccinations. The study drew all its donors from Caucasian adults living in Nashville, Tennessee. The sequence derives from a woman between 40 and 55 years old in good health. Some clones in this sample may be carry-over from other donors' samples. V and J are TRBV18 and TRBJ2-1; D possibly corresponds to TRBD2 (5 bases). Sequenced material: PBMCs. The CDR3 loop reads CASSPNTDYEQFF. The CDR3 nucleotides read TGTGCCAGCTCACCGAATACGGACTATGAGCAGTTCTTC. Full variable domain (remainder filled in from reference TRBV18 and TRBJ2-1): NAGVMQNPRHLVRRRGQEARLRCSPMKGHSHVYWYRQLPEEGLKFMVYLQKENIIDESGMPKERFSAEFPKEGPSILRIQQVVRGDSAAYFCASSPNTDYEQFFGPGTRLTVL.